Reported below is one T cell receptor (beta chain). The CDR3 covers 15 residues. Trimming pared 0 bases from V and 1 base from J, leaving 10 bases between. Germline V gene sequence: CDR1 SGHNT, CDR2 YYREEE (reference sequence). The study treated chemo-refractory metastatic non-small-cell lung cancer patients with focal radiation plus ipilimumab CTLA-4 blockade. This sample stems from a study of radiotherapy plus CTLA-4 blockade in lung cancer. Generated by immunoSEQ multiplex PCR, the TCRdb table keeps only in-frame clones and is missing some. The sample includes 40,000 or so clones, more than 60% of them seen just once.

The V call is TRBV5-4, the J call TRBJ1-2; TRBD1 is a possible D gene (5 bases). This TCR was sampled from a human donor with non-small cell lung cancer who had stable disease on radiotherapy plus ipilimumab. The sequencing here drew on peripheral blood, taken from a patient treated with radiotherapy plus ipilimumab. CDR3 protein: CASSLVVRDNYGYTF. DNA of the CDR3: TGTGCCAGCAGCTTGGTAGTCAGGGATAACTATGGCTACACCTTC.